Reported below is one T cell receptor beta chain. What it binds is not known. Trimming left V 3 bases short and J 5 bases short, with 11 bases between. The CDR3 contains 12 residues. The V gene's germline CDR1 is SQVTM and CDR2 ANQGSEA. Each CDR3 protein is one row after TCRdb ran MiXCR on the 5' RACE reads. The data contain approximately 410,000 distinct CDR3 sequences, 18% of them singletons. The entry originates in a study of identical twins. Whole-study findings and limits: The authors drew conclusions from cross-sectional statistical analysis rather than following the same donors.

The receptor was isolated from a man over 45 in good health. The chain has TRBV29-1 and TRBJ2-7, with D perhaps TRBD1 (6 bases). Sequences were obtained from naive T cells sorted from blood. The CDR3 nucleotides are TGCAGCGTTGATCAGGGGTCCCACGAGCAGTACTTC. Translated: CSVDQGSHEQYF.